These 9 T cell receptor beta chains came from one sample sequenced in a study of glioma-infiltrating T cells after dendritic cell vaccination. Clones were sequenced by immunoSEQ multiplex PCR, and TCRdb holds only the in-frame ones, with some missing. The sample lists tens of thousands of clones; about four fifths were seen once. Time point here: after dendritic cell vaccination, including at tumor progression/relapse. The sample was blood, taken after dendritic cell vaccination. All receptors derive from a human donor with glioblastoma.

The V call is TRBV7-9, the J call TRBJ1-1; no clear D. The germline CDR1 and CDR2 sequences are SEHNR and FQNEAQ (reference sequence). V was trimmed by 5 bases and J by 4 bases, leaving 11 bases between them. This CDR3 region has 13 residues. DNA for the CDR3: TGTGCCAGCAGCCCTACCCGGAGCACTGAAGCTTTCTTT. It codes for CASSPTRSTEAFF.

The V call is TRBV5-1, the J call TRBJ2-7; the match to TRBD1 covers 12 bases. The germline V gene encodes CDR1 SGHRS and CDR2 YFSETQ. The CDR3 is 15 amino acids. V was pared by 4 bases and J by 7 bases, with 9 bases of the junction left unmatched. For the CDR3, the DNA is TGCGCCAGCAGCGCCGGGGGACAGGGGGCGTATGAGCAGTACTTC. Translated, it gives CASSAGGQGAYEQYF.

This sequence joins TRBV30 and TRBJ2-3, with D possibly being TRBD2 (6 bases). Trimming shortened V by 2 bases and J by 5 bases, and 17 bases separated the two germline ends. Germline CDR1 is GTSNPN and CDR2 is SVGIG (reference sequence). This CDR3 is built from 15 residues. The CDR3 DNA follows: TGTGCCTGGAGTCCGGGGATGGGGGGTCGAGATACGCAGTATTTT. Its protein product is CAWSPGMGGRDTQYF.

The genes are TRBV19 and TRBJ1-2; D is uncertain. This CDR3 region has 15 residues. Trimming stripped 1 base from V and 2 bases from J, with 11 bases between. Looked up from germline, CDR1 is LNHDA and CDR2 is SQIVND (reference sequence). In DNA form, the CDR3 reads TGTGCCAGTAGTATAGCGCCGGGATCCAACTATGGCTACACCTTC. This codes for CASSIAPGSNYGYTF.

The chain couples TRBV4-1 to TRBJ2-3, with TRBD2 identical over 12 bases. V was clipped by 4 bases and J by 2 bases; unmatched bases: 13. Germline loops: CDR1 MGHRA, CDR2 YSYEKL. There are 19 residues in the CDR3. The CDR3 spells CASSLPRRLAGAPTDTQYF. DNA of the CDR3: TGCGCCAGCAGCCTTCCACGTAGACTAGCGGGGGCCCCCACAGATACGCAGTATTTT.

CDR3 DNA: TGCGCCAGCAGCTTGTCCGTGACCGGGGAGCTGTTTTTT. Its protein is CASSLSVTGELFF. The chain uses TRBV5-1 and TRBJ2-2; D unclear. V was cut by 1 base and J by 5 bases, with 6 bases left in between. The CDR3 totals 13 residues. CDR1 and CDR2 (germline): SGHRS, YFSETQ.

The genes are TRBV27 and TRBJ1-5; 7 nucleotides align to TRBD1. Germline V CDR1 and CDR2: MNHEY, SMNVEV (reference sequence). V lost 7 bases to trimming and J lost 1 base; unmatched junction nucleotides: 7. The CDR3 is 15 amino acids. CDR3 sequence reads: CASNDRAISNQPQHF. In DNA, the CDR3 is TGTGCCAGCAATGACAGGGCCATAAGCAATCAGCCCCAGCATTTT.

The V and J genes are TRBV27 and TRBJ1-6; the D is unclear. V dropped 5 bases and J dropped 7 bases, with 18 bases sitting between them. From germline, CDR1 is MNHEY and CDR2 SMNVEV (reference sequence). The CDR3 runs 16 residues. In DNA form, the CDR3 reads TGTGCCAGCAGTCCCACCGAGTTTGCTTTGAATTCACCCCTCCACTTT. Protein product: CASSPTEFALNSPLHF.

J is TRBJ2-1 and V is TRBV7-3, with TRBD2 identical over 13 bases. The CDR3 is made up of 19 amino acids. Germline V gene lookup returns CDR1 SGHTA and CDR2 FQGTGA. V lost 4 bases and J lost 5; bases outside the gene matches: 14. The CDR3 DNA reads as TGTGCCAGCAGCTCCCCCGGACTAGCGGGGGTACCTTTCCACAATGAGCAGTTCTTC. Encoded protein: CASSSPGLAGVPFHNEQFF. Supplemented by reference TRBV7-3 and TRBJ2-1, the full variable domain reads GAGVSQTPSNKVTEKGKYVELRCDPISGHTALYWYRQSLGQGPEFLIYFQGTGAADDSGLPNDRFFAVRPEGSVSTLKIQRTERGDSAVYLCASSSPGLAGVPFHNEQFFGPGTRLTVL.